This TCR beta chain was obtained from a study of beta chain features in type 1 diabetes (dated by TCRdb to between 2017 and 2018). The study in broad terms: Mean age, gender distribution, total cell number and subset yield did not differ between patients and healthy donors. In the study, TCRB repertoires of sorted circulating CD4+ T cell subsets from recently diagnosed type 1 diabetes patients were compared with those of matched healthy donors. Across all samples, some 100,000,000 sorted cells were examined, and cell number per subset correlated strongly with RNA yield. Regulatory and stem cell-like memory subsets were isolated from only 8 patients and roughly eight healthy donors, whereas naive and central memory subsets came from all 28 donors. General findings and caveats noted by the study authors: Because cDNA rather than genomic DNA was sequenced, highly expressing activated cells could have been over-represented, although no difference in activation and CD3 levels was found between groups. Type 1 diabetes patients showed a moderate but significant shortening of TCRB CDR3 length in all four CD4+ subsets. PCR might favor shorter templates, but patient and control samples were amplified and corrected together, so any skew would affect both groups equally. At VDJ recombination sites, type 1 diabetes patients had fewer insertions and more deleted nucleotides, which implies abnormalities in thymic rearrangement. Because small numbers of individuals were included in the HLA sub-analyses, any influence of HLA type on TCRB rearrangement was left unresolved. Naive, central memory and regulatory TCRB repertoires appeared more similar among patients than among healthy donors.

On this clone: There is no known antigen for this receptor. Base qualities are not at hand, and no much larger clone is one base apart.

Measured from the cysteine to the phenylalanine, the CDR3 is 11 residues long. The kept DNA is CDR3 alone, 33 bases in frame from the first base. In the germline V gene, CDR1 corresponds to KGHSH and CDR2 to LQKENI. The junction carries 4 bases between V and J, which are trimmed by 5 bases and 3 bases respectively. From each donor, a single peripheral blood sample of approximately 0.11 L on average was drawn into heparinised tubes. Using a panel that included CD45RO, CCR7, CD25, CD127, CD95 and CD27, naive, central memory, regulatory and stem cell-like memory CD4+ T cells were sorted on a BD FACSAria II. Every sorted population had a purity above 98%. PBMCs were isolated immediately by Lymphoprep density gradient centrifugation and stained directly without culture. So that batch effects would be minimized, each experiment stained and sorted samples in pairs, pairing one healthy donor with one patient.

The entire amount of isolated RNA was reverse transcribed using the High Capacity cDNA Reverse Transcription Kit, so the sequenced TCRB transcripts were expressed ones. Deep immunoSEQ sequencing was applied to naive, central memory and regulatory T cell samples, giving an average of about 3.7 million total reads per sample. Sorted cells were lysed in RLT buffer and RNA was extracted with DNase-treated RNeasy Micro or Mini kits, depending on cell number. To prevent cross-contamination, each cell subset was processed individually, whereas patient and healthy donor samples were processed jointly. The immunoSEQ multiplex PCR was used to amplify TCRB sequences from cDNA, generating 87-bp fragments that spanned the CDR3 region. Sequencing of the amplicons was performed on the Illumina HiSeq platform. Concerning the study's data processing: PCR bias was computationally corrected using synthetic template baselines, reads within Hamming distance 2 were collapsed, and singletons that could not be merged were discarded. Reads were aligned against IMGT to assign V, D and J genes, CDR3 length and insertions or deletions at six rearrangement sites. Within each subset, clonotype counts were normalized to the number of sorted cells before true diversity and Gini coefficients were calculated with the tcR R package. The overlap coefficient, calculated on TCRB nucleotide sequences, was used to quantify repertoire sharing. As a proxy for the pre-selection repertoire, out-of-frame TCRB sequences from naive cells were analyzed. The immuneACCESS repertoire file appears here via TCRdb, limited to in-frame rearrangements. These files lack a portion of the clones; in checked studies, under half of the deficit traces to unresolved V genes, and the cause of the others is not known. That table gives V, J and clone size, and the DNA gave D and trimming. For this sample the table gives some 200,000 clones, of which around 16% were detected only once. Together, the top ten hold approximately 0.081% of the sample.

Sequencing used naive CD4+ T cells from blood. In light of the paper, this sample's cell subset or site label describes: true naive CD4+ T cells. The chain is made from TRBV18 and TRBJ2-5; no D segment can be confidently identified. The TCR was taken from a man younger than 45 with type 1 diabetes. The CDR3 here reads CASSRKETQYF. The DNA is TGTGCCAGCTCAAGAAAAGAGACCCAGTACTTC.